The subject of this entry is one TCR beta chain. Its antigen is unidentified. CDR3 length: 13 amino acids. The germline V gene encodes CDR1 MGHRA and CDR2 YSYEKL. The V gene lost 6 bases and the J gene lost 6 bases, with 9 bases spanning the gap. The data derive from a study of cytomegalovirus exposure and HLA in healthy donors. General study points: According to a later analysis, most TCR beta chains associated with CMV appeared HLA-restricted. Common viral pathogens seemed to be connected with several of the most significant clusters, according to a later analysis. It was reportedly the case that the classifier diagnosed cytomegalovirus status with high specificity and sensitivity.

In the PCR, 60 Vbeta and 13 Jbeta primers were used. Original methodology: An analysis that came later counted 70 million to 100 million unique TCR beta chains, approximately 10 million shared. Profiled with immunoSEQ multiplex PCR; TCRdb holds only in-frame clones, not every one. The V and J calls and clone size are taken from that table; D and trimming were inferred from the DNA. The data hold under 90,000 clones, with approximately 71% observed a single time. This clonotype was sampled from a man aged 35 to 55 in good health and CMV-seronegative. The sequenced material came from PBMCs. This chain uses TRBV4-1 with TRBJ1-6; D perhaps matches TRBD1 (5 bases). CDR3 coding DNA: TGCGCCAGCAGATGGCAGGGTAATTCACCCCTCCACTTT. Its translation is CASRWQGNSPLHF.